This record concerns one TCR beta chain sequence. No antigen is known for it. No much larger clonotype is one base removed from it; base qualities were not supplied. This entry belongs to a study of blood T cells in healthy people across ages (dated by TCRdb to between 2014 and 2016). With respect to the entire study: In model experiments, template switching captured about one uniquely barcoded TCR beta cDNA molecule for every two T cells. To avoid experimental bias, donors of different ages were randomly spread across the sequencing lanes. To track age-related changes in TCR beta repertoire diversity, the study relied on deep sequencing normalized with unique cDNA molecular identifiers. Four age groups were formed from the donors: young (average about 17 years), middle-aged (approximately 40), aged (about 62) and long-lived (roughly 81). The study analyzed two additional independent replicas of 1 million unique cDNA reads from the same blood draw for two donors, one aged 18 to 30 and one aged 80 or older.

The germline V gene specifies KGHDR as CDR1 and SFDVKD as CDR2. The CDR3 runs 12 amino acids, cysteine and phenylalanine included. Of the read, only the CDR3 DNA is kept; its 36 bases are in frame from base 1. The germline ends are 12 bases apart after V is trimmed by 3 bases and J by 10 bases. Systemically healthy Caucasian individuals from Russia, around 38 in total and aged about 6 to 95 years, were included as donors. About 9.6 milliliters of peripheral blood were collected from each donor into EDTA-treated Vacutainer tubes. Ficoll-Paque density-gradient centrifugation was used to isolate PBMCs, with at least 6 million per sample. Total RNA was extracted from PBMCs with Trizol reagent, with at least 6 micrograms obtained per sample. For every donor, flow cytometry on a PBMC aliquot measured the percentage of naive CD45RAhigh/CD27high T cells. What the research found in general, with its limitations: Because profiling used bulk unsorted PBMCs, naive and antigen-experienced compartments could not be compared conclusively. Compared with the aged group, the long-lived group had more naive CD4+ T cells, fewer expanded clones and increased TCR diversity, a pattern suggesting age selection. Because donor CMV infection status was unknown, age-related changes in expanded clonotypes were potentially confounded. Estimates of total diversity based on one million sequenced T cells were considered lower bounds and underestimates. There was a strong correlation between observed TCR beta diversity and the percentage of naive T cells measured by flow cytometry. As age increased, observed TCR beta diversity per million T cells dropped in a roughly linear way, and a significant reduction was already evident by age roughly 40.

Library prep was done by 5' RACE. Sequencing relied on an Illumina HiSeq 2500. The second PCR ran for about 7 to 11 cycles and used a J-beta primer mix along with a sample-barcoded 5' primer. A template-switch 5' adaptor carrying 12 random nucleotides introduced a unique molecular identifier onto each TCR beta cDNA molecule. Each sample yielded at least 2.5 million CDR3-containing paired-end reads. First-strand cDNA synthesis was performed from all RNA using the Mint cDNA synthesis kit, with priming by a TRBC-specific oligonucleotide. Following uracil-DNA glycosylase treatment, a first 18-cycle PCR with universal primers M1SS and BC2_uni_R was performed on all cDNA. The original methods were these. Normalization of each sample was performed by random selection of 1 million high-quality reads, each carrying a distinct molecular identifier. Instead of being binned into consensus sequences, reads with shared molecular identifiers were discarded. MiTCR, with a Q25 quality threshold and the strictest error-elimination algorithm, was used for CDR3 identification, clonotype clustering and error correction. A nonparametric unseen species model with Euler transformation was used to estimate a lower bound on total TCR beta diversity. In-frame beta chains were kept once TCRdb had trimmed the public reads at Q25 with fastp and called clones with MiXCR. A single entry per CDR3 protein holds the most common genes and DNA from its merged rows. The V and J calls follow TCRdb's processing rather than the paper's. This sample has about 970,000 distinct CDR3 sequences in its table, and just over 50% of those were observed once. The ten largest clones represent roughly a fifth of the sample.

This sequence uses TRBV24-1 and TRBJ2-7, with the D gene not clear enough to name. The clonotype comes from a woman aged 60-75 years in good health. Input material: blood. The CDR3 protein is CATSDPPGTQYF. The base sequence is TGTGCCACCAGTGATCCCCCGGGTACCCAGTACTTC.